These 2 T cell receptor beta chains originate from one sample sequenced in a study of beta chain features in type 1 diabetes. Expressed TCRB transcripts were sequenced because the isolated RNA had all been reverse transcribed beforehand. This table comes from immunoSEQ multiplex PCR, and its TCRdb copy is limited to in-frame clones, with some not included. The data contain hundreds of thousands of clones, roughly 15% of them seen just once; the ten biggest clones take up 0.07% to 0.095%. The specimen sequenced was naive CD4+ T cells from blood. These receptors were taken from a man aged 18 to 30 in good health.

This clone was detected only a few times. The rearrangement links TRBV30 to TRBJ1-3, with 9 bases lining up with TRBD1. The V gene's germline CDR1 is GTSNPN and CDR2 SVGIG (reference sequence). After removal of 0 bases from V and 7 bases from J, the junction contained 4 bases not matched to a gene. The CDR3 runs 14 residues. The CDR3 region has the DNA TGTGCCTGGAGTGTCGGACAGGGGCGGAACACCATATATTTT. Its protein product is CAWSVGQGRNTIYF. The full variable domain, with the rest looked up from reference TRBV30 and TRBJ1-3, is SQTIHQWPATLVQPVGSPLSLECTVEGTSNPNLYWYRQAAGRGLQLLFYSVGIGQISSEVPQNLSASRPQDRQFILSSKKLLLSDSGFYLCAWSVGQGRNTIYFGEGSWLTVV.

This clone occurred a few times. V is TRBV5-6 and J is TRBJ2-7, with D possibly TRBD2 on 6 matching bases. Germline CDR1 and CDR2: SGHDT and YYEEEE. This CDR3 has 14 amino acids. The V and J ends lost 0 bases and 2 bases respectively, with 9 bases between them. The CDR3 nucleotides are TGTGCCAGCAGCTTGGGTAGCGGAACCTACGAGCAGTACTTC. The encoded protein is CASSLGSGTYEQYF.